This TCR beta chain was sequenced in a study of OX40 agonist ivuxolimab in advanced cancers. On the study more broadly: The drug used for patients, ivuxolimab, was an agonistic anti-OX40 (CD134) antibody.

Findings and limits, study-wide: A proportion of nonresponders additionally exhibited low normalized T-cell clonal expansion.

Of note for this clone: Its antigen remains unidentified.

Sequenced by immunoSEQ multiplex PCR; TCRdb stores in-frame clones only, minus some. The table lists about 49,000 clones, around 81% of them singletons, with about 7% in the top ten. The sequencing here drew on CD4+ or CD8+ T cells sorted from blood, taken in a trial of the OX40 agonist ivuxolimab. The clonotype comes from an adult with an advanced solid tumor such as melanoma, head and neck, liver or kidney cancer.

The CDR3 spells CASSLTRQTYSNQPQHF. CDR3 in DNA: TGTGCCAGCAGTCTTACTAGACAGACATATAGCAATCAGCCCCAGCATTTT. The chain couples TRBV2 to TRBJ1-5; D may be TRBD1 (5 bases). CDR3 size: 17 residues. CDR1 SNHLY and CDR2 FYNNEI come from the germline V gene. With 5 bases removed from V and 0 bases from J, the gap between germline ends came to 17 bases.